This section outlines one T cell receptor beta chain sequence together with its context. The CDR3 length is 16 residues. The data were obtained in a study of blood T cell repertoires in COVID-19. On the study more broadly: There were acute and convalescent COVID-19 samples, and they came from the United States, Italy and Spain. From T cells, B-cell-depleted T cells, or PBMCs came the material, which was cDNA or gDNA.

Authors' processing steps: How many nucleated cells were present was estimated from reference gene primer amplification. Assay used: immunoSEQ multiplex PCR; TCRdb lists only in-frame clones, some missing. Clone size and the V and J calls come from that table; the DNA yielded D and trimming. The data show approximately 50,000 clones, approximately 85% seen once. The sequence was obtained from a man in his 60s with acute or convalescent COVID-19. Specimen: peripheral blood. The chain uses TRBV12-2 and TRBJ1-4; the table's TRBD1 call for D was not verified on the DNA. TRBV12-2 is classified as a pseudogene. The CDR3: CASRYSSGQRNEKLFF. DNA for the CDR3: TGTGCAAGTCGCTATAGTTCGGGACAGCGGAATGAAAAACTGTTTTTT.